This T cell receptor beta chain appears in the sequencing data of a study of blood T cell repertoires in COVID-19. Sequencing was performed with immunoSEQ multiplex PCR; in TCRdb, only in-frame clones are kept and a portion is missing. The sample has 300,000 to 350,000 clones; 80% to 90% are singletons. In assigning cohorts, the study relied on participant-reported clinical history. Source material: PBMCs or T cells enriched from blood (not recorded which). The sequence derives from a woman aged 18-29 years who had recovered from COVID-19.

The CDR3 nucleotides read TGTGCCAGCAGCACCAGTGTGGGACAGGGGGTAGGTGGCGGCTACACCTTC. It encodes CASSTSVGQGVGGGYTF. This chain connects TRBV7-9 to TRBJ1-2, with 11 bases that match TRBD1. This CDR3 comprises 17 residues. Germline values: CDR1 SEHNR, CDR2 FQNEAQ (reference sequence). J lost 8 bases, V lost 5 bases, and 16 bases had no gene match.